A single sample is the source of the 32 T cell receptor beta chains below, sequenced in a study of shared clonotypes between healthy human individuals. The method was immunoSEQ multiplex PCR; TCRdb's version includes in-frame clones alone and lacks a portion of them. The sample records around 940,000 clones, more than 75% being singletons. The material sequenced was memory CD4+ T cells sorted from blood. Subset of the sample: CD45RA-negative fraction. Receptors were obtained from a man aged 18-30 years in good health.

J is TRBJ2-2 and V is TRBV30; D gene ambiguous. Trimming stripped 3 bases from V and 6 bases from J, with 8 bases between. This CDR3 comprises 12 residues. CDR1 is GTSNPN, CDR2 SVGIG, per germline (reference sequence). CDR3 DNA: TGTGCCTGGAGAGAGGTTTCCGGGGAGCTGTTTTTT. Protein: CAWREVSGELFF.

This clone was seen repeatedly, ten times or more. The chain combines TRBV2 with TRBJ2-2, with 9 bases that match TRBD2. The V segment lost 1 base and the J segment 4 bases; nucleotides outside the gene matches: 7. The CDR3 runs 17 residues. Germline CDR1 and CDR2: SNHLY and FYNNEI. The CDR3 region is CASSEGSAGGGTGELFF. CDR3 sequence (DNA): TGTGCCAGCAGTGAAGGCTCAGCGGGAGGAGGCACCGGGGAGCTGTTTTTT.

The genes are TRBV27 and TRBJ1-1; weak D call: TRBD1 (5 bases). V lost 2 bases and J lost 6, with 16 bases in between. Germline CDR1 MNHEY, CDR2 SMNVEV (reference sequence). CDR3 length: 15 residues. The CDR3 region has the DNA TGTGCCAGCAGTTTAGCAGGGATGATTCGGGCTGAAGCTTTCTTT. Its protein product is CASSLAGMIRAEAFF.

This clone was observed a handful of times. The chain uses TRBV12-2 and TRBJ2-1; the table's D call, TRBD2, was not checked against the DNA. TRBV12-2 is a recognized pseudogene. CDR3 length: 16 amino acids. For the CDR3, the DNA is TGTGCAAGTCGCTTAGTTCTAGCCTCTTACGACAATGAGCAGTTCTTC. Translating gives CASRLVLASYDNEQFF.

V and J are TRBV6-8 and TRBJ2-1; the D gene is possibly TRBD2 (5 bases). The CDR3 is 15 amino acids. Germline V gives CDR1 MNHGY, CDR2 SAAAGT. Between the trimmed V and J ends, which lost 9 bases and 2 bases, there was a span of 17 bases. The DNA of the CDR3 is TGTGCCAGAAACGATTTAGCGCCCACCTACAATGAGCAGTTCTTC. It codes for CARNDLAPTYNEQFF.

Note on this clone: Distinct nucleotide sequences in the sample also encode this CDR3. This chain connects TRBV6-1 to TRBJ1-1, with TRBD1 as a possible D gene (6 bases). CDR3 length: 14 residues. V shed 6 bases and J shed 2 bases, with 13 bases lying between them. CDR1 and CDR2 (germline): MNHNS, SASEGT. Written as DNA, the CDR3 is TGTGCCAGCAGGTCCGGGGGGACAAACACTGAAGCTTTCTTT. Protein product: CASRSGGTNTEAFF.

The chain employs TRBV5-4 and TRBJ1-6; D unclear. The CDR3 extends over 13 amino acids. V was clipped by 5 bases and J by 7 bases, with 10 bases between them. Germline V CDR1 and CDR2: SGHNT, YYREEE (reference sequence). The CDR3, as DNA: TGTGCCAGCAGTCTGGAGCTCAATTCACCCCTCCACTTT. It codes for CASSLELNSPLHF.

This chain connects TRBV4-1 to TRBJ2-1; weak D call: TRBD1 (6 bases). The germline gives CDR1 MGHRA, CDR2 YSYEKL. The CDR3 has 17 residues. The germline V and J ends were trimmed by 0 bases and 9 bases, with 21 bases remaining between them. The CDR3: CASSQEPPPQGRGEQFF. CDR3 nucleotide sequence: TGCGCCAGCAGCCAAGAACCCCCCCCGCAGGGCAGGGGTGAGCAGTTCTTC.

V is TRBV6-6 and J is TRBJ2-3; the D is unclear. The length of the CDR3 is 15 residues. V lost 0 bases, J lost 0 bases, and 7 bases lay in between. Germline loops: CDR1 MNHNY, CDR2 SVGAGI (reference sequence). The CDR3 DNA is TGTGCCAGCAGTTACTCGCGGTCAAGCACAGATACGCAGTATTTT. Its translation: CASSYSRSSTDTQYF.

Only one count was recorded for this clone. The rearrangement joins TRBV6-1 to TRBJ2-1, with TRBD1 matching 10 bases. Germline CDR1 MNHNS, CDR2 SASEGT. Unmatched junction bases numbered 10, after V lost 8 bases and J lost 9 bases. CDR3 size: 14 residues. In DNA, the CDR3 is TGTGCCAGCGGAATGATAGACAGGGGGCCTGAGCAGTTCTTC. This codes for CASGMIDRGPEQFF.

The chain links TRBV6-6 to TRBJ1-6; 7 nucleotides line up with TRBD1. The germline V gene encodes CDR1 MNHNY and CDR2 SVGAGI (reference sequence). The CDR3 runs 14 residues. The V and J ends lost 6 bases and 7 bases, in that order; junction bases with no gene match: 6. The CDR3 DNA sequence: TGTGCCAGCAGGTACCGGGACAGCAATTCACCCCTCCACTTT. Protein product: CASRYRDSNSPLHF.

Of note for this clone: A much larger clone is a single base away; this may be a read error. Within the sample, other DNA sequences also encode this same CDR3. This chain joins TRBV28 and TRBJ2-7; the D is unclear. The V and J ends lost 3 bases and 0 bases respectively, with 0 bases between them. CDR3 length equals 11 residues. Germline V CDR1 and CDR2: MDHEN, SYDVKM. The CDR3 reads CASSFSYEQYF. The CDR3 coding sequence is TGTGCCAGCAGTTTCTCCTACGAGCAGTACTTC.

V and J are TRBV5-1 and TRBJ1-3; a possible D gene is TRBD1 (5 bases). Trimming removed 7 bases at V and 4 bases at J, with 15 bases between. In germline, CDR1 is SGHRS, CDR2 YFSETQ. CDR3 length: 14 amino acids. This CDR3 reads CASRPGGEGNTIYF. Here the CDR3 DNA reads TGCGCCAGCCGACCCGGGGGGGAAGGAAACACCATATATTTT.

With respect to this clone: The same CDR3 can be traced to other DNA sequences in this sample. CDR3 region: CASSPPSGGGYTF. As DNA, the CDR3 is TGTGCCAGCTCACCGCCCTCAGGGGGGGGCTACACCTTC. The rearrangement uses TRBV18 and TRBJ1-2; TRBD1 agrees at 7 bases. J gave up 8 bases and V 3 bases, and 6 bases lay outside the gene matches. This CDR3 region has 13 residues. CDR1 is KGHSH and CDR2 is LQKENI in the germline V gene.

V and J are TRBV28 and TRBJ1-1; D gene uncertain. In germline, CDR1 is MDHEN, CDR2 SYDVKM. The CDR3 consists of 13 residues. V shed 10 bases and J shed 4 bases, with 16 bases lying between them. The CDR3 spells CATTDSAGTEAFF. The CDR3 DNA reads as TGTGCCACCACTGACTCGGCGGGCACTGAAGCTTTCTTT.

Comments on this clone: Other DNA sequences in this specimen translate into the identical CDR3. This chain connects TRBV10-3 to TRBJ2-1; tentative D call: TRBD2 (5 bases). This CDR3 has 15 residues. V lost 2 bases, J lost 0 bases, and 8 bases lay in between. Looked up from germline, CDR1 is ENHRY and CDR2 is SYGVKD. CDR3 nucleotide sequence: TGTGCCATCAGTGAGGCGGGCAGCTCCTACAATGAGCAGTTCTTC. Encoded protein: CAISEAGSSYNEQFF.

The count of this clone is one. This chain links TRBV27 with TRBJ2-5; D is uncertain. Deletions cut 1 base from V and 3 bases from J, with 12 bases between. Germline lookup yields CDR1 MNHEY and CDR2 SMNVEV (reference sequence). The CDR3 extends over 15 amino acids. The DNA for the CDR3 is TGTGCCAGCAGTTTATTCTGGCAGGCCAAAGAGACCCAGTACTTC. Encoded protein: CASSLFWQAKETQYF.

A single count supports this clone. The J gene is TRBJ2-1, the V gene TRBV20-1; D gene uncertain. Germline CDR1 and CDR2: DFQATT and SNEGSKA (reference sequence). The length of the CDR3 is 11 residues. V was pared by 3 bases and J by 8 bases, with 8 bases between. CDR3 nucleotides: TGCAGTGCTAGCGGATTCGATGAGCAGTTCTTC. Its translation is CSASGFDEQFF.

The chain carries TRBV5-6 and TRBJ2-3, with 15 bases aligning to TRBD2. Germline V lookup: CDR1 SGHDT, CDR2 YYEEEE. After removal of 4 bases from V and 14 bases from J, the junction contained 5 bases not matched to a gene. This CDR3 comprises 13 residues. CDR3 nucleotides: TGTGCCAGCAGCGCCCCGGGACTAGCGGGAGGGTATTTT. Translated, it gives CASSAPGLAGGYF.

V and J are TRBV18 and TRBJ2-2, with TRBD2 matching over 13 bases. Trimming cost V 6 bases and J 5 bases; bases outside gene matches: 9. The germline gives CDR1 KGHSH, CDR2 LQKENI. CDR3 size: 17 residues. This chain's CDR3 is CASSQLGLAGETGELFF. CDR3 DNA: TGTGCCAGCTCTCAACTTGGACTAGCGGGAGAAACCGGGGAGCTGTTTTTT.

This chain joins TRBV5-4 and TRBJ1-6, with 9 bases that match TRBD1. From germline, CDR1 is SGHNT and CDR2 YYREEE (reference sequence). Germline trimming cut 4 bases from V and 7 bases from J; bases unmatched to any gene: 6. The CDR3 extends over 15 amino acids. CDR3 nucleotides: TGTGCCAGCAGCCGCGGGACAGGGAAGAATTCACCCCTCCACTTT. Translated, it gives CASSRGTGKNSPLHF.

This clone was seen a few times. The gene calls are TRBV19 and TRBJ2-2; D may match TRBD1 or TRBD2 (5 bases each). The CDR3 length is 14 residues. With 8 bases removed from V and 2 bases from J, the gap between germline ends came to 12 bases. Germline-derived CDR1 and CDR2 are LNHDA and SQIVND (reference sequence). CDR3 bases: TGTGCCAGTTGTCGGGACCGTAACACCGGGGAGCTGTTTTTT. Translation: CASCRDRNTGELFF.

As regards this clone: This likely reflects a read error, since a far larger clone is one base away. CDR3 amino acids: CASSVGQNYGYTF. The DNA of the CDR3 is TGTGCCAGCAGCGTCGGACAGAACTATGGCTACACCTTC. The chain carries TRBV28 and TRBJ1-2, with a possible D match to TRBD1 (6 bases). The CDR3 length is 13 residues. Germline V lookup: CDR1 MDHEN, CDR2 SYDVKM. V lost 6 bases, J lost 2 bases, and 10 bases lay in between.

As regards this clone: Other nucleotide sequences from this sample produce the same CDR3. The chain couples TRBV7-6 to TRBJ1-5; tentatively, D is TRBD1 (5 bases). Germline V gene sequence: CDR1 SGHVS, CDR2 FNYEAQ. The CDR3 runs 15 residues. Trimming left V 2 bases short and J 0 bases short, with 8 bases between. In nucleotides, the CDR3 is TGTGCCAGCAGCTTAACGGGGGATAGCAATCAGCCCCAGCATTTT. Protein sequence: CASSLTGDSNQPQHF. Complete variable domain (other parts from reference TRBV7-6 and TRBJ1-5): GAGVSQSPRYKVTKRGQDVALRCDPISGHVSLYWYRQALGQGPEFLTYFNYEAQQDKSGLPNDRFSAERPEGSISTLTIQRTEQRDSAMYRCASSLTGDSNQPQHFGDGTRLSIL.

The CDR3 spells CASSFGRVGTDTQYF. For the CDR3, the DNA is TGTGCCAGCAGCTTTGGCAGGGTGGGCACAGATACGCAGTATTTT. The chain employs TRBV5-4 and TRBJ2-3, with D tentatively TRBD1 (5 bases). CDR1 is SGHNT and CDR2 is YYREEE in the germline V gene (reference sequence). V was clipped by 2 bases and J by 1 base, with 11 bases between them. The CDR3 loop spans 15 amino acids. The whole variable domain, remainder taken from reference TRBV5-4 and TRBJ2-3, is ETGVTQSPTHLIKTRGQQVTLRCSSQSGHNTVSWYQQALGQGPQFIFQYYREEENGRGNFPPRFSGLQFPNYSSELNVNALELDDSALYLCASSFGRVGTDTQYFGPGTRLTVL.

This chain joins TRBV7-9 and TRBJ1-2; tentative D call: TRBD1 (6 bases). Germline V gene data show CDR1 as SEHNR and CDR2 as FQNEAQ (reference sequence). There are 12 residues in the CDR3. V was pared by 5 bases and J by 7 bases, with 11 bases between. The CDR3 sequence is CASSMDSVGYTF. The CDR3 nucleotides are TGTGCCAGCAGCATGGACAGCGTTGGCTACACCTTC.

The gene calls are TRBV2 and TRBJ1-1; TRBD1 might be the D (5 bases). The CDR3 contains 14 residues. Germline V lookup: CDR1 SNHLY, CDR2 FYNNEI. With 4 bases removed from V and 4 bases from J, the gap between germline ends came to 13 bases. The CDR3 DNA sequence: TGTGCCAGCAGTGCGAAAGGAAGGGGCACTGAAGCTTTCTTT. Its protein product is CASSAKGRGTEAFF.

The J gene is TRBJ2-7, the V gene TRBV27, with unresolved D. Germline values: CDR1 MNHEY, CDR2 SMNVEV (reference sequence). The CDR3 contains 18 residues. The V gene lost 5 bases and the J gene lost 3 bases, with 26 bases spanning the gap. CDR3 residues: CASSRTAPLGSSFYEQYF. For the CDR3, the DNA is TGTGCCAGCAGTCGAACCGCCCCGCTGGGCAGCTCTTTCTACGAGCAGTACTTC.

The chain recombines TRBV5-1 with TRBJ2-1; 7 bases agree with TRBD2. Trimming took 4 bases from V and 3 from J; bases not matched to a gene: 10. The CDR3 spans 16 residues. CDR1 is SGHRS, CDR2 YFSETQ, per germline. The CDR3 sequence is CASSLDPGRVYNEQFF. CDR3 bases: TGCGCCAGCAGCCTGGATCCGGGGAGGGTCTACAATGAGCAGTTCTTC.

The chain has TRBV4-1 and TRBJ1-2; TRBD1 matches 8 bases. This CDR3 has 14 residues. The germline V gene has CDR1 MGHRA and CDR2 YSYEKL. V lost 1 base, J lost 10 bases, and 8 bases stayed unmatched. CDR3 sequence (DNA): TGCGCCAGCAGCCAAGCGGATGGACAGGGTACCTACACCTTC. This sequence encodes CASSQADGQGTYTF.

On this clone itself: Other DNA sequences in this specimen translate into the identical CDR3. The V gene is TRBV5-1, the J gene TRBJ2-7; 7 bases map to TRBD1. Germline CDR1 reads SGHRS; CDR2 reads YFSETQ. V shed 0 bases and J 2 bases; nucleotides not matched to a gene: 2. The CDR3 totals 14 residues. As DNA, the CDR3 is TGCGCCAGCAGCTTGGGCCAGGGGGCCTACGAGCAGTACTTC. Translated, it gives CASSLGQGAYEQYF.

The chain links TRBV4-1 to TRBJ2-1; 7 bases are shared with TRBD2. CDR3 length equals 18 residues. Per the germline V gene, CDR1 is MGHRA and CDR2 is YSYEKL. The V gene end was trimmed by 1 base and the J gene end by 4 bases; junction bases not matched to a gene: 13. CDR3 nucleotide sequence: TGCGCCAGCAGCCAAGTAGATGCGGGAGTTTCGGCTTACAATGAGCAGTTCTTC. It encodes CASSQVDAGVSAYNEQFF.